The next 14 T cell receptor beta chains were all read from a single sample in a study of blood T cell repertoires in COVID-19. Sequenced by immunoSEQ multiplex PCR; TCRdb stores in-frame clones only, minus some. The table records about 200,000 clones, about 77% of them present only once. The sequencing sample was made of peripheral blood. The receptors were sampled from a woman aged 80 or over with active or convalescent COVID-19.

In this sample, this clone turned up once. The chain recombines TRBV7-2 with TRBJ2-3, with 10 nucleotides matching TRBD2. In germline, CDR1 is SGHTA, CDR2 FQGNSA. The length of the CDR3 is 19 residues. Trimming at V came to 1 base and at J to 6 bases, leaving 16 bases not matched to a gene. The CDR3 reads CASSLGERGGRDGDDTQYF. The CDR3 DNA sequence: TGTGCCAGCAGCTTAGGAGAGCGGGGGGGCCGGGATGGCGACGATACGCAGTATTTT.

The V call is TRBV5-1, the J call TRBJ1-1, with 9 bases that match TRBD1. The germline CDR1 and CDR2 sequences are SGHRS and YFSETQ. Losses at the gene ends were 4 bases for V and 6 bases for J; bases not matched to a gene: 16. This CDR3 spans 17 amino acids. The CDR3 loop reads CASSGRQGELAGPEAFF. CDR3 DNA: TGCGCCAGCAGCGGAAGACAGGGGGAGCTCGCCGGTCCTGAAGCTTTCTTT.

CDR3 sequence (DNA): TGTGCCAGCGGGGGACTAGCGGGGGTCACAGATACGCAGTATTTT. This translates into CASGGLAGVTDTQYF. The rearrangement links TRBV9 to TRBJ2-3, with 14 bases fitting TRBD2. CDR1 is SGDLS and CDR2 is YYNGEE in the germline V gene. The J segment lost 2 bases and the V segment lost 7 bases, leaving 3 bases of the junction unmatched. The CDR3 has 15 amino acids. Full variable domain (remainder filled in from reference TRBV9 and TRBJ2-3): DSGVTQTPKHLITATGQRVTLRCSPRSGDLSVYWYQQSLDQGLQFLIQYYNGEERAKGNILERFSAQQFPDLHSELNLSSLELGDSALYFCASGGLAGVTDTQYFGPGTRLTVL.

This chain uses TRBV3-1 (or the pseudogene TRBV3-2) with TRBJ1-5, with unresolved D. Germline loops: CDR1 LGHDT, CDR2 YNNKEL (reference sequence). CDR3 length equals 14 residues. V was trimmed by 1 base and J by 1 base, leaving 5 bases between them. The CDR3 nucleotides are TGTGCCAGCAGCCAAGGTTTAAGCAATCAGCCCCAGCATTTT. This sequence encodes CASSQGLSNQPQHF.

V gene TRBV19 combines with J gene TRBJ2-7; TRBD1 is a possible D gene (8 bases). The CDR3 length is 16 residues. V dropped 5 bases and J dropped 4 bases, with 21 bases sitting between them. CDR1 and CDR2 (germline): LNHDA, SQIVND (reference sequence). The CDR3 reads CASSPGRDRPSYEQYF. In DNA form, the CDR3 reads TGTGCCAGTAGTCCTGGGAGGGACAGGCCCTCATACGAGCAGTACTTC.

This chain joins TRBV28 and TRBJ1-2, with 7 nucleotides matching TRBD1. The V segment lost 6 bases and the J segment 4 bases; nucleotides outside the gene matches: 14. The CDR3 runs 16 residues. Germline CDR1 MDHEN, CDR2 SYDVKM. The CDR3 DNA reads as TGTGCCAGCAGCATGGGTGACAGGGCTGGCCTCTATGGCTACACCTTC. Translating it yields CASSMGDRAGLYGYTF.

The chain links TRBV18 to TRBJ1-1; 11 positions agree with TRBD1. Germline CDR1 KGHSH, CDR2 LQKENI. Trimming at V came to 2 bases and at J to 5 bases, leaving 10 bases not matched to a gene. This CDR3 is built from 17 residues. CDR3 sequence reads: CASSPGQGALLWTEAFF. The DNA for the CDR3 is TGTGCCAGCTCACCAGGACAGGGGGCACTTTTATGGACTGAAGCTTTCTTT.

V is TRBV27 and J is TRBJ1-2; 9 bases align to TRBD1. The germline CDR1 and CDR2 sequences are MNHEY and SMNVEV (reference sequence). Trimming cost V 5 bases and J 7 bases; bases outside gene matches: 14. The CDR3 is 16 amino acids. The DNA for the CDR3 is TGTGCCAGCAGTCCAAAAACGGACAGGGGCCCGGTTGGCTACACCTTC. As protein: CASSPKTDRGPVGYTF.

The chain couples TRBV14 to TRBJ1-3, with 8 bases fitting TRBD1. The CDR3 is 16 amino acids. Germline CDR1 SGHDN, CDR2 FVKESK. Trimming removed 6 bases from V and 0 bases from J; junction bases left unmatched: 7. CDR3 nucleotide sequence: TGTGCCAGCAGACCGGGACAGGAGGCCTCTGGAAACACCATATATTTT. This translates into CASRPGQEASGNTIYF.

The rearrangement links TRBV25-1 to TRBJ2-3; D is possibly TRBD1 (6 bases). Germline V gene lookup returns CDR1 MGHDK and CDR2 SYGVNS. CDR3 length equals 17 residues. Deletions cut 1 base from V and 3 bases from J, with 17 bases between. The CDR3 nucleotides read TGTGCCAGCAGTGAATTAACGGGCAGGGGTCGTACAGATACGCAGTATTTT. It specifies CASSELTGRGRTDTQYF. Full variable domain (missing parts from reference TRBV25-1 and TRBJ2-3): EADIYQTPRYLVIGTGKKITLECSQTMGHDKMYWYQQDPGMELHLIHYSYGVNSTEKGDLSSESTVSRIRTEHFPLTLESARPSHTSQYLCASSELTGRGRTDTQYFGPGTRLTVL.

The table lists this clone with a few counts. This chain joins TRBV29-1 and TRBJ2-7, with TRBD2 matching over 9 bases. The junction had 7 bases not matched to a gene; V was cut back by 7 bases and J by 6 bases. Per the germline V gene, CDR1 is SQVTM and CDR2 is ANQGSEA. The CDR3 spans 12 residues. CDR3 residues: CSGVAGVGEQYF. CDR3 nucleotides: TGCAGCGGGGTAGCGGGGGTGGGCGAGCAGTACTTC.

The gene calls are TRBV2 and TRBJ2-5, with 9 bases matching TRBD1. The CDR3 spans 15 residues. V trimming: 3 bases; J trimming: 5 bases; junction bases outside the gene matches: 7. CDR1 SNHLY and CDR2 FYNNEI come from the germline V gene. The DNA of the CDR3 is TGTGCCAGCAGTGACGGGGGACAGGGAGGGGAGACCCAGTACTTC. This sequence encodes CASSDGGQGGETQYF.

In this sample, this clone turned up once. The chain joins TRBV5-1 to TRBJ2-3, with TRBD2 matching 8 bases. The CDR3 is made up of 16 amino acids. Trimming removed 7 bases from V and 2 bases from J; junction bases left unmatched: 12. Germline loops: CDR1 SGHRS, CDR2 YFSETQ. The CDR3 sequence: CASSSGGKSSTDTQYF. The CDR3 nucleotides are TGCGCCAGCTCCTCGGGGGGGAAGTCTTCCACAGATACGCAGTATTTT.

Turning to this clone: Other DNA sequences of this sample code for an identical CDR3. The chain is built from TRBV6-5 and TRBJ1-2; 9 bases match TRBD1. Germline CDR1 reads MNHEY; CDR2 reads SVGAGI. V was pared by 2 bases and J by 7 bases, with 5 bases of the junction left unmatched. The CDR3 is 14 amino acids. CDR3 loop: CASSYRGQGTGYTF. The CDR3 nucleotides are TGTGCCAGCAGTTACAGGGGACAGGGTACTGGCTACACCTTC.